The 27 T cell receptor beta chains listed next were all sequenced from one sample in a study of blood T cell repertoires in COVID-19. The repertoire was sequenced with immunoSEQ multiplex PCR; TCRdb's copy has only in-frame clones and lacks some. The table lists hundreds of thousands of clones, about 89% of them singletons, with roughly 8% in the top ten. The specimen sequenced was peripheral blood. These receptors were taken from a woman aged 50 to 60 with COVID-19, enrolled during active disease.

The rearrangement uses TRBV5-1 and TRBJ1-2, with D possibly matching TRBD1 (6 bases). Trimming took 3 bases from V and 1 from J, leaving 16 bases between them. The CDR3 is 16 amino acids. Germline V gene sequence: CDR1 SGHRS, CDR2 YFSETQ. The CDR3 nucleotides are TGCGCCAGCAGCTCCCAGACAGGAGGCCTTAACTATGGCTACACCTTC. Its translation: CASSSQTGGLNYGYTF.

This chain uses TRBV27 with TRBJ1-2; 7 bases are shared with TRBD1. The junction had 9 bases not matched to a gene; V was cut back by 5 bases and J by 6 bases. The CDR3 is 14 residues long. Germline V gives CDR1 MNHEY, CDR2 SMNVEV (reference sequence). DNA for the CDR3: TGTGCCAGCAGTCCCTACCCCACAGGGGATGGCTACACCTTC. Protein product: CASSPYPTGDGYTF.

The rearrangement uses TRBV9 and TRBJ1-6; unclear D gene. This CDR3 has 14 residues. Trimming shortened V by 2 bases and J by 0 bases, and 3 bases separated the two germline ends. Per germline, CDR1 SGDLS and CDR2 YYNGEE. This chain's CDR3 is CASSVSSYNSPLHF. Here the CDR3 DNA reads TGTGCCAGCAGCGTGAGCTCCTATAATTCACCCCTCCACTTT.

This CDR3 is CASSLEGHPAFYPQHF. The CDR3 nucleotides are TGTGCCAGCAGCTTGGAGGGACACCCCGCTTTCTATCCCCAGCATTTT. The rearrangement joins TRBV5-8 to TRBJ1-5, with D perhaps TRBD1 (6 bases). V shed 0 bases and J shed 10 bases, with 20 bases lying between them. This CDR3 has 16 residues. CDR1 and CDR2 from the germline V gene are SGHTS and YDEGEE.

A word on this clone: Other DNA sequences in this specimen translate into the identical CDR3. The J gene is TRBJ1-2, the V gene TRBV3-1 (or the pseudogene TRBV3-2); D ambiguous. This CDR3 region has 13 residues. Germline CDR1 reads LGHDT; CDR2 reads YNNKEL (reference sequence). V gave up 4 bases and J gave up 7 bases, with 13 bases separating them. The CDR3 DNA reads TGTGCCAGCAGCCCGCCCGGAGAAGCTGGCTACACCTTC. Translated: CASSPPGEAGYTF.

This chain connects TRBV12-3 or TRBV12-4 to TRBJ2-1; D gene ambiguous. Trimming shortened V by 5 bases and J by 5 bases, and 4 bases separated the two germline ends. This CDR3 region has 11 residues. Written as DNA, the CDR3 is TGTGCCAGCAGTCAGGACAATGAGCAGTTCTTC. It is translated as CASSQDNEQFF.

The gene calls are TRBV5-1 and TRBJ2-3; D possibly corresponds to TRBD1 (6 bases). The V end lost 0 bases, the J end lost 2 bases, and 10 bases lay between the germline ends. The germline V gene encodes CDR1 SGHRS and CDR2 YFSETQ. The CDR3 runs 15 residues. CDR3 DNA: TGCGCCAGCAGCTTGGAGGACAGTTACACAGATACGCAGTATTTT. It translates to CASSLEDSYTDTQYF.

The chain couples TRBV2 to TRBJ1-2; D perhaps matches TRBD1 (6 bases). CDR3 length equals 13 residues. Between the trimmed V and J ends, which lost 5 bases and 1 base, there was a span of 8 bases. Germline loops: CDR1 SNHLY, CDR2 FYNNEI. The CDR3 DNA reads TGTGCCAGCAGTCCGGACAGTAACTATGGCTACACCTTC. The encoded protein is CASSPDSNYGYTF.

The gene calls are TRBV9 and TRBJ1-2; D unresolved. Germline CDR1 is SGDLS and CDR2 is YYNGEE. The CDR3 contains 14 residues. V lost 3 bases, J lost 3 bases, and 12 bases lay in between. CDR3 in DNA: TGTGCCAGCAGCGGGGTGGGTGGGCACTATGGCTACACCTTC. This codes for CASSGVGGHYGYTF. Complete variable domain (other parts from reference TRBV9 and TRBJ1-2): DSGVTQTPKHLITATGQRVTLRCSPRSGDLSVYWYQQSLDQGLQFLIQYYNGEERAKGNILERFSAQQFPDLHSELNLSSLELGDSALYFCASSGVGGHYGYTFGSGTRLTVV.

Only a few counts were recorded for this clone. The V gene is TRBV7-6, the J gene TRBJ1-1; D unclear. This CDR3 spans 11 amino acids. Germline V gene data show CDR1 as SGHVS and CDR2 as FNYEAQ. V lost 8 bases, J lost 3 bases, and 7 bases lay in between. The CDR3 region has the DNA TGTGCCAGCCTCGGAGACACTGAAGCTTTCTTT. It codes for CASLGDTEAFF.

The chain links TRBV3-1 (or the pseudogene TRBV3-2) to TRBJ1-1; 9 nucleotides align to TRBD1. CDR1 and CDR2 (germline): LGHDT, YNNKEL (reference sequence). The V gene end was trimmed by 1 base and the J gene end by 0 bases; junction bases not matched to a gene: 6. The CDR3 length is 17 residues. The CDR3 DNA is TGTGCCAGCAGCCAAGTGGGACAGGGAGCCATGAACACTGAAGCTTTCTTT. Protein: CASSQVGQGAMNTEAFF.

This chain links TRBV9 with TRBJ2-3, with 11 bases identical to TRBD2. This CDR3 has 16 residues. Germline trimming cut 3 bases from V and 5 bases from J; bases unmatched to any gene: 8. Germline V gene lookup returns CDR1 SGDLS and CDR2 YYNGEE. CDR3 protein: CASSASTSGVGDTQYF. The CDR3 nucleotides are TGTGCCAGCAGCGCGTCGACTAGCGGGGTAGGAGATACGCAGTATTTT.

The J gene is TRBJ2-4, the V gene TRBV27; D is possibly TRBD2 (6 bases). CDR3 size: 18 residues. The V end lost 4 bases, the J end lost 0 bases, and 19 bases lay between the germline ends. Germline V gene data show CDR1 as MNHEY and CDR2 as SMNVEV (reference sequence). The CDR3 sequence is CASSSPEGRWLAKNIQYF. The CDR3 DNA follows: TGTGCCAGCAGTTCCCCGGAGGGGCGGTGGCTAGCCAAAAACATTCAGTACTTC.

The chain joins TRBV2 to TRBJ1-3, with D unclear. Germline V gene sequence: CDR1 SNHLY, CDR2 FYNNEI. V lost 2 bases to trimming and J lost 0 bases, with 8 bases between them. This CDR3 has 15 amino acids. CDR3 residues: CASSERIASGNTIYF. The CDR3 DNA follows: TGTGCCAGCAGTGAAAGGATAGCCTCTGGAAACACCATATATTTT.

CDR3 coding DNA: TGTGCCAGTAGTAGGGCGATGGGCACTGAAGCTTTCTTT. Encoded protein: CASSRAMGTEAFF. This rearrangement joins TRBV19 to TRBJ1-1; D is uncertain. This CDR3 has 13 amino acids. Germline V CDR1 and CDR2: LNHDA, SQIVND (reference sequence). Trimming shortened V by 4 bases and J by 4 bases, and 10 bases separated the two germline ends.

The V and J genes are TRBV5-5 and TRBJ1-3, with a weak D call TRBD1 (5 bases). Germline CDR1 and CDR2: SGHKS and YYEKEE (reference sequence). The V end lost 4 bases, the J end lost 6 bases, and 14 bases lay between the germline ends. The CDR3 loop spans 14 amino acids. The CDR3 DNA reads as TGTGCCAGCAGCCCGACAGCGCAGGAAAACACCATATATTTT. Amino acid sequence: CASSPTAQENTIYF.

This CDR3 reads CASSLPRNTEAFF. As DNA, the CDR3 is TGTGCCAGCAGCCTCCCGAGGAACACTGAAGCTTTCTTT. This chain connects TRBV7-9 to TRBJ1-1; no clear D. This CDR3 region has 13 residues. From germline, CDR1 is SEHNR and CDR2 FQNEAQ (reference sequence). V was pared by 5 bases and J by 1 base, with 8 bases between.

This clone has just a few counts. This rearrangement joins TRBV19 to TRBJ2-7; no clear D gene. The V gene's germline CDR1 is LNHDA and CDR2 SQIVND (reference sequence). The CDR3 totals 14 residues. V was trimmed by 6 bases and J by 2 bases, leaving 14 bases between them. The CDR3 sequence: CASRSMPGAYEQYF. The CDR3 nucleotides are TGTGCCAGTAGATCGATGCCTGGAGCCTACGAGCAGTACTTC. The variable domain in full, with the rest retrieved from reference TRBV19 and TRBJ2-7, is DGGITQSPKYLFRKEGQNVTLSCEQNLNHDAMYWYRQDPGQGLRLIYYSQIVNDFQKGDIAEGYSVSREKKESFPLTVTSAQKNPTAFYLCASRSMPGAYEQYFGPGTRLTVT.

The chain carries TRBV27 and TRBJ2-1, with 9 positions matching TRBD1. Trimming removed 0 bases from V and 7 bases from J; junction bases left unmatched: 4. This CDR3 region has 15 residues. Germline V gene sequence: CDR1 MNHEY, CDR2 SMNVEV (reference sequence). The CDR3 sequence: CASSLSGQGLNEQFF. For the CDR3, the DNA is TGTGCCAGCAGTTTATCGGGACAGGGACTGAATGAGCAGTTCTTC.

The chain carries TRBV24-1 and TRBJ2-5; TRBD1 agrees at 7 bases. After removal of 3 bases from V and 2 bases from J, the junction contained 5 bases not matched to a gene. This CDR3 has 15 amino acids. Looked up from germline, CDR1 is KGHDR and CDR2 is SFDVKD. CDR3 coding DNA: TGTGCCACCAGTGATCCCGGACAGGATCAAGAGACCCAGTACTTC. This gives the protein CATSDPGQDQETQYF.

The chain carries TRBV6-5 and TRBJ2-7, with D unresolved. The CDR3 is 14 residues long. Trimming removed 4 bases at V and 5 bases at J, with 15 bases between. CDR1 MNHEY and CDR2 SVGAGI come from the germline V gene. The CDR3: CASSFRPWSHEQYF. The CDR3 DNA is TGTGCCAGCAGTTTCCGTCCGTGGAGCCACGAGCAGTACTTC.

As for this clone: Distinct nucleotide sequences in the sample also encode this CDR3. The V call is TRBV18, the J call TRBJ2-3, with D hard to call. V was cut by 4 bases and J by 3 bases, with 5 bases left in between. Looked up from germline, CDR1 is KGHSH and CDR2 is LQKENI. This CDR3 spans 12 amino acids. CDR3: CASSLLTDTQYF. The CDR3 DNA reads as TGTGCCAGCTCACTACTGACAGATACGCAGTATTTT.

V gene TRBV11-2 combines with J gene TRBJ1-6; no clear D gene. The V gene lost 1 base and the J gene lost 5 bases, with 3 bases spanning the gap. The CDR3 loop spans 13 amino acids. Germline values: CDR1 SGHAT, CDR2 FQNNGV. The CDR3: CASSLGHNSPLHF. DNA of the CDR3: TGTGCCAGCAGCTTAGGGCATAATTCACCCCTCCACTTT.

This chain uses TRBV3-1 (or the pseudogene TRBV3-2) with TRBJ1-1; TRBD1 is a possible D gene (6 bases). Looked up from germline, CDR1 is LGHDT and CDR2 is YNNKEL (reference sequence). The CDR3 is made up of 15 amino acids. Trimming cost V 0 bases and J 3 bases, with 11 bases left between them. CDR3 in DNA: TGTGCCAGCAGCCAAGACAACAGGGTGGACACTGAAGCTTTCTTT. Translating it yields CASSQDNRVDTEAFF.

The chain combines TRBV7-9 with TRBJ2-2; TRBD2 might be the D (5 bases). V was pared by 2 bases and J by 0 bases, with 19 bases between. CDR1 and CDR2 (germline): SEHNR, FQNEAQ (reference sequence). CDR3 size: 19 residues. In DNA form, the CDR3 reads TGTGCCAGCAGCTTATACGCGGGTCCCCCCTCCGCGAACACCGGGGAGCTGTTTTTT. Protein sequence: CASSLYAGPPSANTGELFF.

The CDR3 nucleotides read TGCGCCAGCAGTGAGTGGCGGGGACCGACTAACTATGGCTACACCTTC. Protein: CASSEWRGPTNYGYTF. The rearrangement joins TRBV10-2 to TRBJ1-2; D possibly corresponds to TRBD1 (5 bases). Germline V lookup: CDR1 WSHSY, CDR2 SAAADI. The CDR3 consists of 16 residues. Trimming took 1 base from V and 0 from J, leaving 12 bases between them.

The gene calls are TRBV30 and TRBJ1-1, with 10 bases identical to TRBD1. Losses at the gene ends were 7 bases for V and 4 bases for J; bases not matched to a gene: 3. The CDR3 totals 12 residues. Germline V gene sequence: CDR1 GTSNPN, CDR2 SVGIG (reference sequence). CDR3 in DNA: TGTGCCTTTGGACAGGGGGTCACTGAAGCTTTCTTT. It translates to CAFGQGVTEAFF.